A selection of T cell receptor beta chains follows, all from one sample in a study of beta chain features in type 1 diabetes. Method: immunoSEQ multiplex PCR; TCRdb's copy keeps in-frame clones and lacks some. The sample includes some 190,000 clones, about 7.8% of them seen just once. The material sequenced was central memory CD4+ T cells from blood. Receptors were obtained from a woman aged 40 to 49 with type 1 diabetes. Each CDR3 is given with its conserved first and last residue. The D gene is left open where the match is weak. Rows give clone size only sometimes, using once, few, many, or a class for an expanded clone.

CDR3 protein: CASSIAGGADYGYTF; CDR3 DNA: TGTGCCAGTAGTATAGCAGGGGGCGCGGACTATGGCTACACCTTC; J gene: TRBJ1-2; CDR3 length: 15; clone size: -; V gene: TRBV19; D gene: TRBD1
CDR3 protein: CASTTGVVYEQYF; CDR3 DNA: TGTGCCAGCACGACAGGGGTTGTCTACGAGCAGTACTTC; J gene: TRBJ2-7; CDR3 length: 13; clone size: -; V gene: TRBV28; D gene: TRBD1
CDR3 protein: CASSIVRGGSYNEQFF; CDR3 DNA: TGTGCCAGTAGTATAGTTAGAGGCGGCTCCTACAATGAGCAGTTCTTC; J gene: TRBJ2-1; CDR3 length: 16; clone size: many; V gene: TRBV19; D gene: -
CDR3 protein: CASSQSTGQGAYSNQPQHF; CDR3 DNA: TGCGCCAGCAGTCAATCGACGGGACAGGGGGCATATAGTAATCAGCCCCAGCATTTT; J gene: TRBJ1-5; CDR3 length: 19; clone size: -; V gene: TRBV23-1; D gene: TRBD1
CDR3 protein: CASSLRRQVVEQYF; CDR3 DNA: TGTGCCAGCAGTCTTCGACGGCAGGTGGTCGAGCAGTACTTC; J gene: TRBJ2-7; CDR3 length: 14; clone size: few; V gene: TRBV6-5; D gene: -
CDR3 protein: CASSYSQGIDTGELFF; CDR3 DNA: TGTGCCAGCAGTTACTCACAGGGGATAGACACCGGGGAGCTGTTTTTT; J gene: TRBJ2-2; CDR3 length: 16; clone size: -; V gene: TRBV6-6; D gene: TRBD1
CDR3 protein: CASSSGLGGSEQYF; CDR3 DNA: TGTGCCAGCAGCTCGGGCCTCGGCGGGAGCGAGCAGTACTTC; J gene: TRBJ2-7; CDR3 length: 14; clone size: -; V gene: TRBV11-2; D gene: TRBD2
CDR3 protein: CASSGSLQGTEAFF; CDR3 DNA: TGTGCCAGCAGCGGCTCGCTACAGGGGACTGAAGCTTTCTTT; J gene: TRBJ1-1; CDR3 length: 14; clone size: -; V gene: TRBV9; D gene: TRBD1
CDR3 protein: CASSEWATSGGDEQFF; CDR3 DNA: TGTGCCAGCAGTGAATGGGCAACTAGCGGAGGTGATGAGCAGTTCTTC; J gene: TRBJ2-1; CDR3 length: 16; clone size: -; V gene: TRBV25-1; D gene: TRBD2
CDR3 protein: CAWSVRGTGTDTQYF; CDR3 DNA: TGTGCCTGGAGTGTACGGGGAACGGGCACAGATACGCAGTATTTT; J gene: TRBJ2-3; CDR3 length: 15; clone size: -; V gene: TRBV30; D gene: -
CDR3 protein: CASSFARGSSEQYF; CDR3 DNA: TGTGCCAGCAGCTTTGCCAGGGGGAGTTCAGAGCAGTACTTC; J gene: TRBJ2-7; CDR3 length: 14; clone size: -; V gene: TRBV7-3; D gene: TRBD1
CDR3 protein: CASSRTLAGAGNEQFF; CDR3 DNA: TGTGCCAGCAGTCGTACCCTAGCGGGGGCCGGAAATGAGCAGTTCTTC; J gene: TRBJ2-1; CDR3 length: 16; clone size: -; V gene: TRBV7-6; D gene: TRBD2
CDR3 protein: CASSLGRSVSTDTQYF; CDR3 DNA: TGTGCCAGCAGTTTAGGTCGTAGCGTTAGCACAGATACGCAGTATTTT; J gene: TRBJ2-3; CDR3 length: 16; clone size: -; V gene: TRBV7-2; D gene: -
CDR3 protein: CASSALAGTDTQYF; CDR3 DNA: TGTGCCAGCAGCGCGCTAGCGGGAACGGATACGCAGTATTTT; J gene: TRBJ2-3; CDR3 length: 14; clone size: few; V gene: TRBV9; D gene: TRBD2
CDR3 protein: CASSSGPGHPGGYTF; CDR3 DNA: TGCGCCAGCAGCTCAGGTCCGGGACACCCGGGAGGCTACACCTTC; J gene: TRBJ1-2; CDR3 length: 15; clone size: -; V gene: TRBV5-1; D gene: -
CDR3 protein: CASSLKAEGQSSYGYTF; CDR3 DNA: TGTGCCAGCAGCTTAAAGGCGGAAGGCCAGTCAAGCTATGGCTACACCTTC; J gene: TRBJ1-2; CDR3 length: 17; clone size: -; V gene: TRBV7-6; D gene: -
CDR3 protein: CASRDRVTNSPLHF; CDR3 DNA: TGTGCCAGCAGAGACAGGGTTACCAATTCACCCCTCCACTTT; J gene: TRBJ1-6; CDR3 length: 14; clone size: -; V gene: TRBV2; D gene: TRBD1
CDR3 protein: CASSMGASGMGNEQFF; CDR3 DNA: TGTGCCAGTAGTATGGGGGCGAGCGGGATGGGGAATGAGCAGTTCTTC; J gene: TRBJ2-1; CDR3 length: 16; clone size: many; V gene: TRBV19; D gene: -
CDR3 protein: CASSQDRTTTYEQYF; CDR3 DNA: TGCGCCAGCAGCCAAGATCGGACTACGACCTACGAGCAGTACTTC; J gene: TRBJ2-7; CDR3 length: 15; clone size: -; V gene: TRBV4-3; D gene: -
CDR3 protein: CASSSGTGDNEQFF; CDR3 DNA: TGTGCCAGCAGTTCAGGGACAGGGGATAATGAGCAGTTCTTC; J gene: TRBJ2-1; CDR3 length: 14; clone size: -; V gene: TRBV28; D gene: TRBD1
CDR3 protein: CASSEGTSGGVDTQYF; CDR3 DNA: TGTGCCAGCAGTGAAGGGACTAGCGGGGGGGTAGATACGCAGTATTTT; J gene: TRBJ2-3; CDR3 length: 16; clone size: once; V gene: TRBV28; D gene: TRBD2
CDR3 protein: CSVDQDRLRTEAFF; CDR3 DNA: TGCAGCGTAGATCAGGACAGGCTTCGCACTGAAGCTTTCTTT; J gene: TRBJ1-1; CDR3 length: 14; clone size: -; V gene: TRBV29-1; D gene: TRBD1
CDR3 protein: CASSTLSGQGDIQYF; CDR3 DNA: TGTGCCAGCAGTACCCTGTCGGGACAGGGAGACATTCAGTACTTC; J gene: TRBJ2-4; CDR3 length: 15; clone size: few; V gene: TRBV6-5; D gene: TRBD1
CDR3 protein: CASSPLGRGGPTDTQYF; CDR3 DNA: TGTGCCAGCAGCCCCTTGGGGCGGGGGGGCCCCACAGATACGCAGTATTTT; J gene: TRBJ2-3; CDR3 length: 17; clone size: -; V gene: TRBV5-4; D gene: TRBD2
CDR3 protein: CSVGARGGSEQFF; CDR3 DNA: TGCAGCGTTGGGGCCCGGGGGGGGAGTGAGCAGTTCTTC; J gene: TRBJ2-1; CDR3 length: 13; clone size: -; V gene: TRBV29-1; D gene: TRBD2
CDR3 protein: CASSRGLLTDTQYF; CDR3 DNA: TGTGCCAGCAGCCGAGGACTCCTCACAGATACGCAGTATTTT; J gene: TRBJ2-3; CDR3 length: 14; clone size: -; V gene: TRBV7-2; D gene: -
CDR3 protein: CASSGGTGLSGYTF; CDR3 DNA: TGTGCCAGCAGTGGTGGGACAGGGTTAAGTGGCTACACCTTC; J gene: TRBJ1-2; CDR3 length: 14; clone size: -; V gene: TRBV7-2; D gene: TRBD1
CDR3 protein: CASSPTGGLGDTQYF; CDR3 DNA: TGTGCCAGCAGCCCTACAGGGGGCCTCGGAGATACGCAGTATTTT; J gene: TRBJ2-3; CDR3 length: 15; clone size: -; V gene: TRBV11-2; D gene: TRBD1
CDR3 protein: CASSLAGQLNEKLFF; CDR3 DNA: TGTGCCAGCAGCTTGGCGGGACAGCTTAATGAAAAACTGTTTTTT; J gene: TRBJ1-4; CDR3 length: 15; clone size: -; V gene: TRBV5-4; D gene: TRBD1
CDR3 protein: CASSFRAGGPFLSSYEQYF; CDR3 DNA: TGTGCCAGCAGTTTTCGGGCGGGAGGGCCGTTCCTTAGCTCCTACGAGCAGTACTTC; J gene: TRBJ2-7; CDR3 length: 19; clone size: few; V gene: TRBV27; D gene: TRBD2
CDR3 protein: CASSPGQGRMNTEAFF; CDR3 DNA: TGTGCCAGCAGTCCTGGACAGGGGAGAATGAACACTGAAGCTTTCTTT; J gene: TRBJ1-1; CDR3 length: 16; clone size: few; V gene: TRBV6-7; D gene: TRBD1
CDR3 protein: CASSPTEGGGTEAFF; CDR3 DNA: TGTGCCAGCTCACCGACGGAGGGCGGGGGCACTGAAGCTTTCTTT; J gene: TRBJ1-1; CDR3 length: 15; clone size: -; V gene: TRBV18; D gene: -
CDR3 protein: CASSPDRGHYEKLFF; CDR3 DNA: TGTGCCAGCAGCCCCGACAGGGGGCATTATGAAAAACTGTTTTTT; J gene: TRBJ1-4; CDR3 length: 15; clone size: -; V gene: TRBV7-9; D gene: TRBD1
CDR3 protein: CASSFLQGAEDEQYF; CDR3 DNA: TGTGCCAGCAGCTTTCTACAGGGGGCGGAGGACGAGCAGTACTTC; J gene: TRBJ2-7; CDR3 length: 15; clone size: few; V gene: TRBV7-9; D gene: TRBD1
CDR3 protein: CASSPGSSGSFNTDTQYF; CDR3 DNA: TGTGCCAGCAGCCCGGGATCTAGCGGGAGCTTTAACACAGATACGCAGTATTTT; J gene: TRBJ2-3; CDR3 length: 18; clone size: -; V gene: TRBV7-2; D gene: TRBD2
CDR3 protein: CASSPGGANVLTF; CDR3 DNA: TGTGCCAGCAGCCCGGGTGGGGCCAACGTCCTGACTTTC; J gene: TRBJ2-6; CDR3 length: 13; clone size: -; V gene: TRBV5-4; D gene: -
CDR3 protein: CASSLVGGLAYSYTF; CDR3 DNA: TGTGCCAGCAGCTTAGTTGGTGGACTGGCCTATAGCTACACCTTC; J gene: TRBJ1-2; CDR3 length: 15; clone size: few; V gene: TRBV7-2; D gene: -
CDR3 protein: CASSDLNGRNGYTF; CDR3 DNA: TGTGCCAGCAGCGACCTTAACGGGAGGAATGGCTACACCTTC; J gene: TRBJ1-2; CDR3 length: 14; clone size: -; V gene: TRBV6-6; D gene: -
CDR3 protein: CASSLGTGGGSETQYF; CDR3 DNA: TGCGCCAGCAGCCTAGGGACAGGGGGCGGAAGCGAGACCCAGTACTTC; J gene: TRBJ2-5; CDR3 length: 16; clone size: few; V gene: TRBV5-1; D gene: TRBD1
CDR3 protein: CASSVKGADTQYF; CDR3 DNA: TGTGCCAGCAGCGTCAAAGGGGCAGATACGCAGTATTTT; J gene: TRBJ2-3; CDR3 length: 13; clone size: -; V gene: TRBV9; D gene: -
CDR3 protein: CAKGQGGTGELFF; CDR3 DNA: TGTGCCAAGGGGCAGGGAGGTACCGGGGAGCTGTTTTTT; J gene: TRBJ2-2; CDR3 length: 13; clone size: few; V gene: TRBV2; D gene: -
CDR3 protein: CASSSGQGNIQYF; CDR3 DNA: TGTGCCAGCAGCTCGGGGCAGGGGAACATTCAGTACTTC; J gene: TRBJ2-4; CDR3 length: 13; clone size: many; V gene: TRBV5-8; D gene: -
CDR3 protein: CAWSKEGRPNQPQHF; CDR3 DNA: TGTGCCTGGAGTAAGGAGGGGCGGCCGAATCAGCCCCAGCATTTT; J gene: TRBJ1-5; CDR3 length: 15; clone size: -; V gene: TRBV30; D gene: -
CDR3 protein: CAWSGNSLYEQYF; CDR3 DNA: TGTGCCTGGAGCGGTAACTCACTTTACGAGCAGTACTTC; J gene: TRBJ2-7; CDR3 length: 13; clone size: -; V gene: TRBV30; D gene: -
CDR3 protein: CASSADGLGGNYGYTF; CDR3 DNA: TGTGCCAGCAGCGCCGACGGGCTGGGGGGTAACTATGGCTACACCTTC; J gene: TRBJ1-2; CDR3 length: 16; clone size: -; V gene: TRBV7-3; D gene: -